This T cell receptor beta chain was identified during a study of cytomegalovirus exposure and HLA in healthy donors. Some clones are missing from TCRdb's copy, which holds only in-frame ones; the method was immunoSEQ multiplex PCR. Of 160,000 or so clones in the sample, around nine tenths were seen once. V was shortened by 5 bases and J by 2 bases, with 13 bases between the two germline ends. The CDR3 runs to 14 residues. Germline CDR1 is SGHTA and CDR2 is FQGNSA. Worth noting for this clone: The antigen is unknown.

Study-wide findings and caveats: Reported performance of the classifier showed diagnosis of cytomegalovirus status with high specificity and sensitivity. Cytomegalovirus-associated TCR beta chains were listed, numbering 150 to 200. There were some public TCRs occurring in many donors, but most TCR sequences were rare.

The TCR was taken from a man younger than 35 in good health and CMV-seronegative. The V gene is TRBV7-2, the J gene TRBJ2-7, with D possibly being TRBD1 (6 bases). The specimen was PBMCs. CDR3 sequence reads: CASSRQAGAYEQYF. CDR3 in DNA: TGTGCCAGCAGCCGACAGGCCGGAGCCTACGAGCAGTACTTC. Supplemented by reference TRBV7-2 and TRBJ2-7, the full variable domain reads GAGVSQSPSNKVTEKGKDVELRCDPISGHTALYWYRQSLGQGLEFLIYFQGNSAPDKSGLPSDRFSAERTGGSVSTLTIQRTQQEDSAVYLCASSRQAGAYEQYFGPGTRLTVT.